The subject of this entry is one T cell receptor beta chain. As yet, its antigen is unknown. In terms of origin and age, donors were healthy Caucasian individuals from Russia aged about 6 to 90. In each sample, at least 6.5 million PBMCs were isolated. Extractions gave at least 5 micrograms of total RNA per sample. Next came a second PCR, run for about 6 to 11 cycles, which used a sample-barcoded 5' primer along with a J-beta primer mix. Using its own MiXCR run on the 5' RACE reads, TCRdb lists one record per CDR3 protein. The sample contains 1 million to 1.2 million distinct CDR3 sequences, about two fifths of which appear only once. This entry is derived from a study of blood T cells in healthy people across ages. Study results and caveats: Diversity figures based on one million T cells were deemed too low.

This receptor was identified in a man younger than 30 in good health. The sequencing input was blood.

For the CDR3, the DNA is TGTGCCAGCAGTCTTTCTCCAGCTTTCTTCAGGCTTGCAACTAATGAAAAACTGTTTTTT. Translating it yields CASSLSPAFFRLATNEKLFF. V and J are TRBV6-1 and TRBJ1-4; D unresolved. Germline V gives CDR1 MNHNS, CDR2 SASEGT. Trimming stripped 5 bases from V and 0 bases from J, with 25 bases between. The CDR3 length is 20 residues.